This T cell receptor (beta chain) was found in a study of blood T cell repertoires in COVID-19. Overall study context: Italy, Spain and the United States were the sources of the convalescent and acute COVID-19 samples. Nucleic acid was either cDNA or gDNA, and it came from T cells, B-cell-depleted T cells, or PBMCs.

This clone was seen a single time. Germline V gene data show CDR1 as MGHRA and CDR2 as YSYEKL. This CDR3 contains 16 residues. V was clipped by 4 bases and J by 4 bases, with 17 bases between them. The repertoire was sequenced with immunoSEQ multiplex PCR; TCRdb's copy has only in-frame clones and lacks some. The table includes over 75,000 clones, 70% to 90% detected once. The clonotype originates from a man aged 50 to 60 with COVID-19, enrolled during active disease. The sample comprised peripheral blood. The chain carries TRBV4-1 and TRBJ1-5; the D gene is possibly TRBD1 (6 bases). CDR3 sequence: CASSPSGQNRNQPQHF. The CDR3 nucleotides read TGCGCCAGCAGCCCTAGTGGACAGAATCGAAATCAGCCCCAGCATTTT.